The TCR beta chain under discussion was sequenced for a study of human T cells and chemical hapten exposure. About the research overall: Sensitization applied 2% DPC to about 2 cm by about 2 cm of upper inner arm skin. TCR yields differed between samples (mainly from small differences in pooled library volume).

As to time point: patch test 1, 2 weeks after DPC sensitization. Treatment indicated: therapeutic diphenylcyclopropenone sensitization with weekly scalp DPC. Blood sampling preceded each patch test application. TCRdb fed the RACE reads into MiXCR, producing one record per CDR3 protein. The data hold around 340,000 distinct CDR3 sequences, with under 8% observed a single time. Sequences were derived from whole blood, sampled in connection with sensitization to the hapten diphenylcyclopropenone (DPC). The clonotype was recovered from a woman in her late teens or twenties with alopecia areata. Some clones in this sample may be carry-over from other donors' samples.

The CDR3 DNA is TGTGCCAGCAGCAAGTGGACAGGGAACACCGGGGAGCTGTTTTTT. Translating it yields CASSKWTGNTGELFF. This chain connects TRBV5-4 to TRBJ2-2, with 7 nucleotides matching TRBD1. V was pared by 4 bases and J by 1 base, with 4 bases of the junction left unmatched. The germline CDR1 and CDR2 sequences are SGHNT and YYREEE (reference sequence). The CDR3 runs to 15 residues.